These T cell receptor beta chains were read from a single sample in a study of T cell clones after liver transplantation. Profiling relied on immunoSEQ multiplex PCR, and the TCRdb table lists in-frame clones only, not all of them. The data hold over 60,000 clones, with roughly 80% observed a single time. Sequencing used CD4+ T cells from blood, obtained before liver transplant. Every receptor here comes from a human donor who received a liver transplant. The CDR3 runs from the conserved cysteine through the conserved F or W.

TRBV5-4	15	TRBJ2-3	CASSLGLAETDTQYF
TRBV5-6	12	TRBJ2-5	CASSLVGETQYF
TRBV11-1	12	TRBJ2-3	CASSPNTDTQYF
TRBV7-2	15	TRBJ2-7	CASSYTSGGGNEQYF
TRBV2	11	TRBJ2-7	CASSYTGEQYF
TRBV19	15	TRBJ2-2	CASRRPGGVTGELFF
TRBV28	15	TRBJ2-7	CASSEITSDSYEQYF
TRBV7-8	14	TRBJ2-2	CASSSYRNTGELFF
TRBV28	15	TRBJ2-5	CATSNSGKSQETQYF
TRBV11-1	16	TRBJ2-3	CASSPGGRQGTDTQYF
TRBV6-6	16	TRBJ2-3	CASSYHPAGAADTQYF
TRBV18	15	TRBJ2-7	CASSPGGLAPYEQYF
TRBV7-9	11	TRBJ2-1	CASSLSFEQFF
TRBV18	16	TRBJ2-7	CASSPDSSPSAYEQYF
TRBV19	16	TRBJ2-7	CASSITTGTGTYEQYF
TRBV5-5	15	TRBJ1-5	CASSLGGWHNQPQHF
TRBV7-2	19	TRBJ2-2	CASSRRASGLIANTGELFF
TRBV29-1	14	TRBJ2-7	CSVKGALRVDEQYF
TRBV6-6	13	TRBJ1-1	CASSRGKDTEAFF
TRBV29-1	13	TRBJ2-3	CSVGHSSTDTQYF
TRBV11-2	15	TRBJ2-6	CASSFGISGANVLTF
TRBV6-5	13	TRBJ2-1	CASKPEMGNEQFF
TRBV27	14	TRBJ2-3	CASSWGRVTDTQYF
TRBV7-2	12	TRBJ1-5	CASSYSNQPQHF
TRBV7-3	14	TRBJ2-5	CASSTPGAVETQYF
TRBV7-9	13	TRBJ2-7	CASSPLLVGEQYF
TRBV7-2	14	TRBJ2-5	CASSSFGPGETQYF
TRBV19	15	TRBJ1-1	CASKAGGRMNTEAFF
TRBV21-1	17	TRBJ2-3	CASSRGILAGFTDTQYF